The next 20 T cell receptor beta chains were all read from a single sample in a study of long-term antiretroviral therapy in people with HIV. Survey-level resolution applied to immunoSEQ assay v3.0. Here immunoSEQ multiplex PCR was the method, and the copy in TCRdb shows in-frame clones only, minus some. This sample has roughly 42,000 clones, with more than 75% found just once. Here the sequenced sample was unsorted PBMCs, taken 0.1 years before starting antiretroviral therapy. The source of these receptors is a woman between 45 and 65 years old with HIV.

The chain is built from TRBV30 and TRBJ1-4; 10 bases fit TRBD1. Per the germline V gene, CDR1 is GTSNPN and CDR2 is SVGIG (reference sequence). This CDR3 contains 15 residues. Trimming took 1 base from V and 7 from J; bases not matched to a gene: 6. This CDR3 reads CAWSGRQGASEKLFF. CDR3 DNA: TGTGCCTGGAGTGGACGACAGGGGGCGAGTGAAAAACTGTTTTTT.

This chain uses TRBV19 with TRBJ2-5, with TRBD2 matching over 11 bases. The CDR3 spans 13 residues. Germline-derived CDR1 and CDR2 are LNHDA and SQIVND (reference sequence). V lost 8 bases and J lost 1; bases outside the gene matches: 0. The CDR3 protein is CASGTSGQETQYF. The CDR3 nucleotides read TGTGCCAGTGGGACTAGCGGCCAAGAGACCCAGTACTTC.

The gene calls are TRBV6-1 and TRBJ1-1; maybe TRBD1 (5 bases). The germline V gene encodes CDR1 MNHNS and CDR2 SASEGT. The CDR3 is made up of 13 amino acids. The V end was cut by 9 bases, the J end by 1 base, with 12 bases between. The CDR3 loop reads CASFRDENTEAFF. The CDR3 nucleotides are TGTGCCAGTTTCCGGGACGAGAACACTGAAGCTTTCTTT.

The chain carries TRBV27 and TRBJ1-1; weak D call: TRBD1 (6 bases). There are 12 residues in the CDR3. V was cut by 4 bases and J by 11 bases, with 14 bases left in between. Germline V lookup: CDR1 MNHEY, CDR2 SMNVEV (reference sequence). The CDR3 sequence is CASSSHRVGAFF. The CDR3, as DNA: TGTGCCAGCAGTTCCCACAGGGTCGGGGCTTTCTTT.

The chain carries TRBV6-5 and TRBJ2-7, with D hard to call. Germline V CDR1 and CDR2: MNHEY, SVGAGI. The ends were cut back, 6 bases at V and 5 bases at J, with 8 bases in the middle. The CDR3 contains 11 residues. CDR3 region: CASRAFHEQYF. As DNA, the CDR3 is TGTGCCAGCAGAGCGTTCCACGAGCAGTACTTC.

The chain carries TRBV7-9 and TRBJ2-7; 8 positions match TRBD2. Trimming at V came to 5 bases and at J to 4 bases, leaving 10 bases not matched to a gene. CDR3 length equals 15 residues. Germline CDR1 is SEHNR and CDR2 is FQNEAQ (reference sequence). Here the CDR3 reads CASSISGGPTYEQYF. The DNA of the CDR3 is TGTGCCAGCAGCATAAGCGGGGGACCCACTTACGAGCAGTACTTC.

This rearrangement joins TRBV4-2 to TRBJ2-2; maybe TRBD2 (6 bases). The germline V and J ends were trimmed by 4 bases and 1 base, with 13 bases remaining between them. This CDR3 comprises 16 residues. Germline lookup yields CDR1 LGHNA and CDR2 YNFKEQ. The CDR3 loop is CASSPTMGGNTGELFF. CDR3 sequence (DNA): TGTGCCAGCAGCCCTACAATGGGGGGGAACACCGGGGAGCTGTTTTTT.

This clone has more than one count but fewer than ten. The rearrangement uses TRBV4-2 and TRBJ1-5; D gene uncertain. The CDR3 has 14 amino acids. The V gene's germline CDR1 is LGHNA and CDR2 YNFKEQ. V lost 0 bases and J 6 bases, leaving 9 bases between the germline ends. This CDR3 reads CASSQDEGGQPQHF. CDR3 in DNA: TGTGCCAGCAGCCAAGATGAGGGAGGTCAGCCCCAGCATTTT.

The V gene is TRBV30, the J gene TRBJ1-2, with 7 bases matching TRBD1. The V segment lost 0 bases and the J segment 9 bases; nucleotides outside the gene matches: 10. The CDR3 loop spans 14 amino acids. Germline assignment: CDR1 GTSNPN and CDR2 SVGIG (reference sequence). CDR3 bases: TGTGCCTGGAGTGTACTCGGCAGGGGGGGAAGCTACACCTTC. It yields the protein CAWSVLGRGGSYTF.

V gene TRBV19 combines with J gene TRBJ1-2, with D perhaps matching TRBD1 (5 bases). V lost 0 bases to trimming and J lost 4 bases, with 12 bases between them. Germline V gene sequence: CDR1 LNHDA, CDR2 SQIVND (reference sequence). The CDR3 covers 15 residues. The CDR3: CASSIEGGNLYGYTF. In DNA form, the CDR3 reads TGTGCCAGTAGTATAGAGGGGGGGAACCTCTATGGCTACACCTTC.

The J gene is TRBJ1-6, the V gene TRBV7-2, with 7 bases aligning to TRBD1. The CDR3 has 13 amino acids. Trimming at V came to 5 bases and at J to 9 bases, leaving 4 bases not matched to a gene. Germline V gives CDR1 SGHTA, CDR2 FQGNSA. The CDR3 bases are TGTGCCAGCAGCCCAAGGACAGGTTCACCCCTCCACTTT. It is translated as CASSPRTGSPLHF.

In its sample, this clone is medium-sized. This rearrangement joins TRBV12-5 to TRBJ1-1; 8 bases align to TRBD1. The CDR3 sequence is 14 residues long. The ends lost 5 bases at V and 5 bases at J; junction bases unmatched: 7. Germline-derived CDR1 and CDR2 are LGHNT and FRNRAP. For the CDR3, the DNA is TGTGCTAGTGGTCCCGGACAGGGAAAGACTGAAGCTTTCTTT. It yields the protein CASGPGQGKTEAFF.

J is TRBJ2-5 and V is TRBV5-1; no clear D. The CDR3 covers 15 residues. The V end lost 2 bases, the J end lost 1 base, and 12 bases lay between the germline ends. In germline, CDR1 is SGHRS, CDR2 YFSETQ. CDR3 sequence: CASSFWRMIQETQYF. DNA for the CDR3: TGCGCCAGCAGCTTTTGGCGGATGATCCAAGAGACCCAGTACTTC.

This chain uses TRBV7-8 with TRBJ2-4; D ambiguous. Germline V lookup: CDR1 SGHVS, CDR2 FQNEAQ. Trimming took 2 bases from V and 0 from J, leaving 11 bases between them. The CDR3 spans 16 residues. CDR3 coding DNA: TGTGCCAGCAGCTTAAGATTAGCTGCAGCCAAAAACATTCAGTACTTC. This codes for CASSLRLAAAKNIQYF.

The genes are TRBV6-1 and TRBJ1-2; D is ambiguous. Trimming left V 4 bases short and J 2 bases short, with 11 bases between. Germline assignment: CDR1 MNHNS and CDR2 SASEGT. The CDR3 is 14 amino acids. The DNA for the CDR3 is TGTGCCAGCAGTGCCCTGGGTGTCAACTATGGCTACACCTTC. It codes for CASSALGVNYGYTF.

This chain connects TRBV7-2 to TRBJ2-7; tentatively, D is TRBD2 (5 bases). CDR1 is SGHTA and CDR2 is FQGNSA in the germline V gene. The ends were cut back, 5 bases at V and 3 bases at J, with 17 bases in the middle. This CDR3 comprises 15 residues. The CDR3 spells CASSRAADSFYEQYF. In DNA, the CDR3 is TGTGCCAGCAGCAGGGCGGCGGACTCGTTCTACGAGCAGTACTTC.

The V and J genes are TRBV6-1 and TRBJ2-7; D not resolved. The V and J ends lost 4 bases and 0 bases respectively, with 10 bases between them. The CDR3 has 14 residues. Per germline, CDR1 MNHNS and CDR2 SASEGT. For the CDR3, the DNA is TGTGCCAGCAGTGCATACAGTACCTCCTACGAGCAGTACTTC. This encodes CASSAYSTSYEQYF.

The rearrangement joins TRBV5-5 to TRBJ2-5; tentative D call: TRBD1 (6 bases). Trimming stripped 4 bases from V and 3 bases from J, with 13 bases between. Germline V gene lookup returns CDR1 SGHKS and CDR2 YYEKEE (reference sequence). This CDR3 has 14 residues. The CDR3 sequence: CASSRPDREETQYF. Written as DNA, the CDR3 is TGTGCCAGCAGCCGACCGGACAGAGAAGAGACCCAGTACTTC.

The V and J genes are TRBV1 and TRBJ1-1. TRBV1 is assigned pseudogene status. The CDR3 loop spans 17 amino acids. The CDR3 loop is CTSSQGDTVGKNTEAFF. The CDR3 coding sequence is TGCACCAGCAGCCAAGGGGATACCGTAGGCAAGAACACTGAAGCTTTCTTT.

This chain links TRBV30 with TRBJ1-2, with D unclear. In germline, CDR1 is GTSNPN, CDR2 SVGIG (reference sequence). V was cut by 0 bases and J by 4 bases, with 12 bases left in between. The CDR3 extends over 14 amino acids. The CDR3 loop is CAWSVLGWSYGYTF. CDR3 nucleotides: TGTGCCTGGAGTGTACTGGGTTGGAGCTATGGCTACACCTTC.